This T cell receptor beta chain was sequenced for a study of blood T cell repertoires in COVID-19. Study background: Acute and convalescent COVID-19 samples came from the United States, Italy and Spain. PBMCs, B-cell-depleted T cells, or T cells provided the cDNA or gDNA that made up the material.

In the authors' methods: Reference gene primer amplification gave estimated nucleated cell counts. TCRdb's table, derived via immunoSEQ multiplex PCR, lists solely in-frame clones and lacks some. The V and J calls and clone size come from that table; D and trimming were worked out from the DNA. Of 200,000 to 300,000 clones listed, roughly 88% are singletons. Trimming at V came to 4 bases and at J to 3 bases, leaving 9 bases not matched to a gene. The CDR3 runs to 16 residues. Germline V CDR1 and CDR2: SGHVS, FNYEAQ. The source is a woman aged 30 to 39 with acute or convalescent COVID-19. Material for sequencing was peripheral blood. The chain employs TRBV7-6 and TRBJ2-4; 7 bases agree with TRBD1. Here the CDR3 reads CASSSKGAWDKNIQYF. CDR3 bases: TGTGCCAGCAGCTCGAAGGGGGCGTGGGACAAAAACATTCAGTACTTC.